Listed below are T cell receptor beta chains from one sample, sequenced in a study of blood T cell repertoires in COVID-19. Sequenced by immunoSEQ multiplex PCR; TCRdb stores in-frame clones only, minus some. The repertoire has roughly 260,000 clones, more than 75% of them found once; the top ten carry less than 3%. The sample was peripheral blood. These receptors all come from a woman aged 45-65 years with acute or convalescent COVID-19. The CDR3 runs from the conserved cysteine through the conserved F or W. The D gene is left open where the match is weak.

V,D,J,CDR3,DNA
TRBV6-1,.,TRBJ1-5,CASSEGRVANQPQHF,TGTGCCAGCAGTGAAGGCAGGGTCGCGAATCAGCCCCAGCATTTT
TRBV7-9,TRBD1,TRBJ1-6,CASSLRGGQGNSPLHF,TGTGCCAGCAGCCTTAGAGGGGGACAGGGGAATTCACCCCTCCACTTT
TRBV2,.,TRBJ1-2,CASSEQGNYGYTF,TGTGCCAGCAGTGAACAGGGGAACTATGGCTACACCTTC
TRBV5-1,.,TRBJ1-4,CASSLGQGITNEKLFF,TGCGCCAGCAGCTTGGGCCAGGGAATAACTAATGAAAAACTGTTTTTT
TRBV5-1,TRBD1,TRBJ2-7,CASSAGQASYEQYF,TGCGCCAGCAGCGCGGGACAGGCGAGCTACGAGCAGTACTTC
TRBV27,TRBD2,TRBJ2-7,CASSFLTSGPYEQYF,TGTGCCAGCAGTTTCCTGACTAGCGGCCCCTACGAGCAGTACTTC
TRBV7-9,.,TRBJ2-7,CASSRDNSYEQYF,TGTGCCAGCAGCAGGGACAACTCCTACGAGCAGTACTTC
TRBV3-1/TRBV3-2,TRBD2,TRBJ2-7,CASSQVLAGVGEQYF,TGTGCCAGCAGCCAAGTTTTAGCGGGAGTCGGCGAGCAGTACTTC
TRBV6-1,TRBD1,TRBJ2-3,CASSEPLDRVGFDTDTQYF,TGTGCCAGCAGTGAGCCCCTGGACAGGGTGGGGTTCGACACAGATACGCAGTATTTT
TRBV4-1,TRBD2,TRBJ2-1,CASSPSGLAGPHYNEQFF,TGCGCCAGCAGCCCAAGTGGTCTAGCGGGACCCCACTACAATGAGCAGTTCTTC
TRBV6-5,.,TRBJ1-1,CASQGRGAFTEAFF,TGTGCCAGCCAGGGGAGGGGCGCGTTCACTGAAGCTTTCTTT
TRBV29-1,TRBD1,TRBJ1-1,CSVVGQGNTEAFF,TGCAGCGTAGTAGGACAGGGGAACACTGAAGCTTTCTTT